Following are 19 T cell receptor beta chains from one sample sequenced in a study of neoadjuvant anti-PD-1 for oral cavity cancer. Repertoires were generated with immunoSEQ multiplex PCR, while TCRdb's copy carries only in-frame clones and drops some. Among some 7,400 clones listed, 48% were seen once. This material consisted of tumor tissue, taken before nivolumab (anti-PD-1) treatment. These receptors were taken from a person between 40 and 80 years old with oral cavity squamous cell carcinoma.

This clone qualifies as medium-sized (0.01 to 0.1%). The rearrangement joins TRBV6-5 to TRBJ2-1; TRBD2 aligns across 11 bases. With 6 bases clipped from V and 5 bases from J, the junction kept 6 bases outside the gene matches. Germline CDR1 and CDR2: MNHEY and SVGAGI. The CDR3 is 15 amino acids. CDR3 loop: CASSLTSGSNNEQFF. As DNA, the CDR3 is TGTGCCAGCAGCCTTACTAGCGGGAGTAACAATGAGCAGTTCTTC.

The genes are TRBV5-6 and TRBJ1-4, with D hard to call. This CDR3 spans 14 amino acids. The germline V and J ends were trimmed by 1 base and 4 bases, with 8 bases remaining between them. Germline CDR1 is SGHDT and CDR2 is YYEEEE. CDR3 region: CASSLITVNEKLFF. In DNA form, the CDR3 reads TGTGCCAGCAGCTTGATCACAGTTAATGAAAAACTGTTTTTT.

The rearrangement joins TRBV2 to TRBJ1-2; no clear D gene. V lost 5 bases to trimming and J lost 8 bases, with 9 bases between them. There are 11 residues in the CDR3. Per the germline V gene, CDR1 is SNHLY and CDR2 is FYNNEI. The CDR3 sequence is CASSLGLGYTF. As DNA, the CDR3 is TGTGCCAGCAGTTTGGGCTTGGGCTACACCTTC.

This clone was observed a handful of times. The rearrangement links TRBV9 to TRBJ2-3; maybe TRBD1 (6 bases). Germline assignment: CDR1 SGDLS and CDR2 YYNGEE. Trimming removed 3 bases at V and 6 bases at J, with 14 bases between. The CDR3 covers 14 residues. CDR3 amino acids: CASSGSQGIDTQYF. The CDR3 DNA sequence: TGTGCCAGCAGCGGCTCACAGGGAATTGATACGCAGTATTTT.

This clone was recorded a few times. Other DNA variants within this sample encode the same CDR3. The chain links TRBV7-9 to TRBJ2-7; 7 bases agree with TRBD2. With 4 bases clipped from V and 2 bases from J, the junction kept 5 bases outside the gene matches. The CDR3 totals 14 residues. Germline values: CDR1 SEHNR, CDR2 FQNEAQ (reference sequence). CDR3 nucleotides: TGTGCCAGCAGCTCCCGGGACTATACCTACGAGCAGTACTTC. It is translated as CASSSRDYTYEQYF.

This clone has just one count. V gene TRBV11-2 combines with J gene TRBJ2-3, with D possibly TRBD1 on 6 matching bases. Trimming took 4 bases from V and 9 from J, leaving 11 bases between them. This CDR3 contains 12 residues. In germline, CDR1 is SGHAT, CDR2 FQNNGV. CDR3 DNA: TGTGCCAGCAGCTCGCAGGGGTTAACGCAGTATTTT. This encodes CASSSQGLTQYF.

The chain couples TRBV4-2 to TRBJ2-2, with D maybe TRBD2 (6 bases). Trimming stripped 5 bases from V and 4 bases from J, with 11 bases between. The CDR3 sequence is 14 residues long. Per germline, CDR1 LGHNA and CDR2 YNFKEQ. CDR3 nucleotides: TGTGCCAGCAGCTTCGACGGGAGCACCGGGGAGCTGTTTTTT. Translated: CASSFDGSTGELFF.

This clone has just a few counts. This chain links TRBV19 with TRBJ1-1; D unresolved. This CDR3 has 15 amino acids. The V end lost 4 bases, the J end lost 1 base, and 13 bases lay between the germline ends. The germline gives CDR1 LNHDA, CDR2 SQIVND (reference sequence). The CDR3 loop is CASSTAATSNTEAFF. As DNA, the CDR3 is TGTGCCAGTAGTACCGCAGCTACCTCGAACACTGAAGCTTTCTTT.

This chain uses TRBV27 with TRBJ1-5; D is ambiguous. The CDR3 runs to 14 residues. CDR1 and CDR2 from the germline V gene are MNHEY and SMNVEV (reference sequence). The V end lost 4 bases, the J end lost 3 bases, and 10 bases lay between the germline ends. The CDR3 here is CASSSRGPNQPQHF. Written as DNA, the CDR3 is TGTGCCAGCAGTTCGAGAGGTCCCAATCAGCCCCAGCATTTT.

The CDR3: CASSLGAGDGYTF. For the CDR3, the DNA is TGTGCCAGCAGCTTAGGGGCCGGGGATGGCTACACCTTC. The genes are TRBV7-2 and TRBJ1-2; the D is unclear. Trimming left V 1 base short and J 6 bases short, with 9 bases between. The CDR3 runs 13 residues. Germline loops: CDR1 SGHTA, CDR2 FQGNSA.

The V call is TRBV5-1, the J call TRBJ2-1, with TRBD1 matching over 7 bases. Germline trimming cut 3 bases from V and 0 bases from J; bases unmatched to any gene: 9. Germline CDR1 and CDR2: SGHRS and YFSETQ. This CDR3 has 17 residues. CDR3 sequence: CASSWDSLLSSYNEQFF. The CDR3 nucleotides read TGCGCCAGCAGCTGGGACAGCCTTTTAAGCTCCTACAATGAGCAGTTCTTC.

The chain carries TRBV7-3 and TRBJ2-1; D tentatively reads TRBD1 or TRBD2 (5 bases each). The CDR3 runs 14 residues. The ends were cut back, 5 bases at V and 5 bases at J, with 13 bases in the middle. Germline CDR1 SGHTA, CDR2 FQGTGA. The DNA for the CDR3 is TGTGCCAGCAGCCCTCGGGACGCCGACAATGAGCAGTTCTTC. Its translation is CASSPRDADNEQFF.

The rearrangement uses TRBV25-1 and TRBJ2-3, with D unclear. CDR3 length: 14 amino acids. The germline V gene has CDR1 MGHDK and CDR2 SYGVNS. Trimming left V 3 bases short and J 2 bases short, with 9 bases between. The CDR3 region has the DNA TGTGCCAGCAGTGATGTTTTCTCCACAGATACGCAGTATTTT. As protein: CASSDVFSTDTQYF.

This clone was found once. The chain is built from TRBV5-1 and TRBJ2-5; 7 bases match TRBD2. The CDR3 length is 14 residues. The J segment lost 5 bases and the V segment lost 0 bases, leaving 4 bases of the junction unmatched. Germline CDR1 is SGHRS and CDR2 is YFSETQ. The CDR3 sequence is CASSLVLGGETQYF. Written as DNA, the CDR3 is TGCGCCAGCAGCTTGGTACTGGGGGGGGAGACCCAGTACTTC.

Only a few counts were recorded for this clone. The V and J genes are TRBV28 and TRBJ1-1; the D is unclear. V lost 7 bases and J lost 9, with 12 bases in between. In germline, CDR1 is MDHEN, CDR2 SYDVKM. This CDR3 is 11 amino acids long. DNA of the CDR3: TGTGCCAGCACTGGCGGGGAAAAAGCTTTCTTT. The encoded protein is CASTGGEKAFF.

V usage is TRBV27 and J usage is TRBJ1-4; 7 nucleotides match TRBD1. Trimming removed 8 bases from V and 4 bases from J; junction bases left unmatched: 10. Germline V gene lookup returns CDR1 MNHEY and CDR2 SMNVEV (reference sequence). The CDR3 contains 15 residues. The CDR3 reads CASSRSGGLNEKLFF. CDR3 nucleotide sequence: TGTGCCAGCTCCCGGTCAGGGGGTCTTAATGAAAAACTGTTTTTT.

The gene calls are TRBV7-9 and TRBJ2-3; D remains ambiguous. The CDR3 extends over 13 amino acids. Germline CDR1 and CDR2: SEHNR and FQNEAQ (reference sequence). The V gene lost 5 bases and the J gene lost 3 bases, with 9 bases spanning the gap. The CDR3 nucleotides read TGTGCCAGCAGCCCCACCGATACAGATACGCAGTATTTT. Amino acids: CASSPTDTDTQYF.

The rearrangement uses TRBV14 and TRBJ2-5; D not certain. Germline CDR1 SGHDN, CDR2 FVKESK. Trimming stripped 1 base from V and 7 bases from J, with 13 bases between. The CDR3 is 14 amino acids. This CDR3 reads CASSQGARSATQYF. CDR3 DNA: TGTGCCAGCAGCCAAGGGGCGCGGAGCGCGACCCAGTACTTC.

This clone was observed a handful of times. The chain employs TRBV7-9 and TRBJ1-1; 10 bases are shared with TRBD1. Trimming at V came to 6 bases and at J to 10 bases, leaving 5 bases not matched to a gene. CDR3 length: 12 amino acids. The germline V gene encodes CDR1 SEHNR and CDR2 FQNEAQ (reference sequence). DNA for the CDR3: TGTGCCAGCAGTCGAGGGGACAGGGGAGCTTTCTTT. This sequence encodes CASSRGDRGAFF.